This TCR beta chain was sequenced in a study of cytomegalovirus exposure and HLA in healthy donors. Across the study: Caucasian-associated ancestry cluster membership applied to about four fifths of over 350 genotyped donors. Whole-study results and caveats: Analysis performed later showed TCR beta chains linked to HLA being more clonally expanded than equally common others. CMV antigen specificity of a few CMV-associated chains was confirmed in vitro.

With regard to this clone: What it binds is unknown.

The PCR made use of 60 Vbeta and 13 Jbeta primers. Here immunoSEQ multiplex PCR was the method, and the copy in TCRdb shows in-frame clones only, minus some. The table lists about 45,000 clones, approximately 90% of them singletons. The sequencing sample was made of PBMCs. This clonotype was sampled from a woman in her forties in good health and CMV-seropositive.

CDR3 nucleotide sequence: TGTGCCAGCATGACGCCCCAGGGAGGGCAATCAGGGCAGTACTTC. This encodes CASMTPQGGQSGQYF. The genes are TRBV6-1 and TRBJ2-7, with TRBD2 identical over 7 bases. Germline CDR1 is MNHNS and CDR2 is SASEGT. This CDR3 is built from 15 residues. Trimming at V came to 7 bases and at J to 9 bases, leaving 18 bases not matched to a gene.